This T cell receptor beta chain comes out of a study of identical twins. Study-level points and caveats: Abundant beta clonotypes from cord blood bore fewer insertions; memory repertoires lacked this pattern.

TCRdb called the 5' RACE reads again in MiXCR, with one record for every CDR3 protein. The sample consists of about 220,000 distinct CDR3 sequences, about 7.5% of them appearing once. This clonotype was observed many times. Antigen specificity is unknown. This CDR3 has 16 residues. The germline V gene encodes CDR1 LGHDT and CDR2 YNNKEL (reference sequence). Trimming removed 0 bases at V and 5 bases at J, with 13 bases between. The same sample was also studied in work on yellow fever vaccine responses in identical twins.

The receptor's source is a woman in her late teens or twenties in good health. The material sequenced was memory (CD45RO+) T cells sorted from blood. This sequence joins TRBV3-1 and TRBJ2-2, with D tentatively TRBD1 (6 bases). The CDR3 nucleotides are TGTGCCAGCAGCCAAGATAACAGGGCTGGAACCGGGGAGCTGTTTTTT. As protein: CASSQDNRAGTGELFF.